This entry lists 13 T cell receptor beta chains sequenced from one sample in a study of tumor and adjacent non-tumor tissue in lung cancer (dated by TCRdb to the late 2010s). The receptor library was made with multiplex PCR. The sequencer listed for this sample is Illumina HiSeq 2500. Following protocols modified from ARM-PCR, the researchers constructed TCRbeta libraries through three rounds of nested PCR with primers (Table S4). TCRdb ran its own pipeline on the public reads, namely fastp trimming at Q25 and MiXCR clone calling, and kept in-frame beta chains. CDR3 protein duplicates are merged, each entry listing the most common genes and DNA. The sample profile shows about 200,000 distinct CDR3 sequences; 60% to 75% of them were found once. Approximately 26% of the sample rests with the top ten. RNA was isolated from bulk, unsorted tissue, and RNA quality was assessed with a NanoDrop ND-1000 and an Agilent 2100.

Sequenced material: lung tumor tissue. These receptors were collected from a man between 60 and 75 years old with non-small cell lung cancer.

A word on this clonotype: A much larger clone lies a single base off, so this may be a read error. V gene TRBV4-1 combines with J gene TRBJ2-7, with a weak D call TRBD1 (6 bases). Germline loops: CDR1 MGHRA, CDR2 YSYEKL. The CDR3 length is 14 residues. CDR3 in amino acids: CVSSRQTGPYEQYF. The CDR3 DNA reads TGCGTCAGCAGCCGACAGACAGGACCCTACGAGCAGTACTTC.

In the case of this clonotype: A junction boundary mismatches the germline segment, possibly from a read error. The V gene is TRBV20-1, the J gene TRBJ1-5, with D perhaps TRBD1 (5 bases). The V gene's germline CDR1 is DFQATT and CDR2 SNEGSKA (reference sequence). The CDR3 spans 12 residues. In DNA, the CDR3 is TGCAGTGCTAGGCAGGGCAATCAGCCCCATCATTTT. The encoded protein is CSARQGNQPHHF.

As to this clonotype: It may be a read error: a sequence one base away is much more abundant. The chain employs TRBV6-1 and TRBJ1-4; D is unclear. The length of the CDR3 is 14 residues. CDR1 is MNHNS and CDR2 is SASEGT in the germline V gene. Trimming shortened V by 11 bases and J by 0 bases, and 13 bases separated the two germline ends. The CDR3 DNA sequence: TGTGCCTGCAACCCACGGGCAACTAATGAAAAACTGTTTTTT. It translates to CACNPRATNEKLFF.

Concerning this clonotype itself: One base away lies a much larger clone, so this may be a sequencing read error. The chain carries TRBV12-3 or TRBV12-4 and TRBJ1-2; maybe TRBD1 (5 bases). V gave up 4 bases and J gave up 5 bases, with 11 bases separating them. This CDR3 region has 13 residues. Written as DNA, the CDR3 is TGTGCCAGCAGTTCGGGACGGAAGTATGGCTACACCTTC. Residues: CASSSGRKYGYTF.

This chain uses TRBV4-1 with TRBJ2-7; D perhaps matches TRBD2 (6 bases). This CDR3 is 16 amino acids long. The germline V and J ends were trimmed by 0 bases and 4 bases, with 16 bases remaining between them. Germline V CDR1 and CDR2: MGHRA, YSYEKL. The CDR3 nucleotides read TGCGCCAGCAGCCAAGAAGGTCCCGGGACTCATTACGAGCAGTACTTC. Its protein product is CASSQEGPGTHYEQYF.

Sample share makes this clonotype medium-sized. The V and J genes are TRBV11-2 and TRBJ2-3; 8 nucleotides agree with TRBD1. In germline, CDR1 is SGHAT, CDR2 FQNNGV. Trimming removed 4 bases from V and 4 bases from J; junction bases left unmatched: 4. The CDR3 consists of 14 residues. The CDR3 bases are TGTGCCAGCAGCTCGGACAGGGTTGCAGATACGCAGTATTTT. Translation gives CASSSDRVADTQYF. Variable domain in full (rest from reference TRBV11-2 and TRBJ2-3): EAGVAQSPRYKIIEKRQSVAFWCNPISGHATLYWYQQILGQGPKLLIQFQNNGVVDDSQLPKDRFSAERLKGVDSTLKIQPAKLEDSAVYLCASSSDRVADTQYFGPGTRLTVL.

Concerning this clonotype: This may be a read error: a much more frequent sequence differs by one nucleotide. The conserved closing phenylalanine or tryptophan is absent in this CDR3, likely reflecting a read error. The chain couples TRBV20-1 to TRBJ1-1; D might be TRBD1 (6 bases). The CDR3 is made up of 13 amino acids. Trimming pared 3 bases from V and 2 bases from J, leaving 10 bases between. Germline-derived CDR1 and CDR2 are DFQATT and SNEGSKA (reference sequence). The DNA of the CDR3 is TGCAGTGCTAGCCCACAGGGAAACACTGAAGCTTTCATT. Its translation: CSASPQGNTEAFI.

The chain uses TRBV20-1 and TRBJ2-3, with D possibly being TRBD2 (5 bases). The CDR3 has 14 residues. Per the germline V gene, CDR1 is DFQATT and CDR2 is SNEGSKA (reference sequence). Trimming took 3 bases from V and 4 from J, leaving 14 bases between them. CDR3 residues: CSASPSRYADTQYF. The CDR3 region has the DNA TGCAGTGCTAGTCCTAGCAGGTACGCAGATACGCAGTATTTT.

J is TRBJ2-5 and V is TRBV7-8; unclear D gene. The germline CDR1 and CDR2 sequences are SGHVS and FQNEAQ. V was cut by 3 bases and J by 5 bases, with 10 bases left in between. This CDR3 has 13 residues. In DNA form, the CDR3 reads TGTGCCAGCAGCTTTCTGTTCGAGGAGACCCAGTACTTC. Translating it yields CASSFLFEETQYF.

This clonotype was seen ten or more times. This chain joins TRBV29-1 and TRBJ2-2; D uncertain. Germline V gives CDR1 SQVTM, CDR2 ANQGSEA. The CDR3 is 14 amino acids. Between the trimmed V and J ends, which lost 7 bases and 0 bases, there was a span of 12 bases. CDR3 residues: CSAAYSSNTGELFF. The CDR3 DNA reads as TGCAGCGCTGCGTACTCGTCGAACACCGGGGAGCTGTTTTTT.

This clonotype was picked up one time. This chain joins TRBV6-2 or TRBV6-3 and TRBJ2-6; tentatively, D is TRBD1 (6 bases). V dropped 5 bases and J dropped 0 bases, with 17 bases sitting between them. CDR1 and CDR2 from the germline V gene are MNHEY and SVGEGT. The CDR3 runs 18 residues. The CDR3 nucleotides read TGTGCCAGCAGTGAGAACAGGGTACTTACCTCTGGGGCCAACGTCCTGACTTTC. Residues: CASSENRVLTSGANVLTF.

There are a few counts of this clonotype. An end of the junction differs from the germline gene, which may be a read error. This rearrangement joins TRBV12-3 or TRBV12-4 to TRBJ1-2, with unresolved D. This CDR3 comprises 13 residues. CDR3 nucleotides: TGTGCCAGCCGACCCCGATTTGGATATGGCCACACCTTC. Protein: CASRPRFGYGHTF.

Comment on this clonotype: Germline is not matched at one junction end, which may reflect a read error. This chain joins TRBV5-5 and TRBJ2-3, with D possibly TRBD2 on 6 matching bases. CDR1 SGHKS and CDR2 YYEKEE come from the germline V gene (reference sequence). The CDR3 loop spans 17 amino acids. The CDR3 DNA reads TGTGTCAGCAGCTTGAGGGCTAGCGTCGACTACACAGATACGCAGTATTTT. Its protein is CVSSLRASVDYTDTQYF.